This T cell receptor (beta chain) was profiled in a study of radiation and T cells in renal cell carcinoma. Time point of the sample: blood 4 weeks post-SBRT, at nephrectomy. The treatment was: 15 Gy SBRT to primary tumor, nephrectomy 4 weeks later. Nephrectomy followed 15 Gy stereotactic body radiation by 4 weeks. Using immunoSEQ multiplex PCR, the repertoire was profiled, and TCRdb retains in-frame clones only, with some absent. The sample lists just over 95,000 clones, roughly 88% occurring once. This clonotype was sampled from a man in his 60s with renal cell carcinoma. The sample in question was blood, obtained from a patient whose treatment included radiotherapy and nephrectomy.

CDR3 nucleotides: TGTGCCTGGAGTTTGGGACAGGGACCCTACGAGCAGTACTTC. Protein: CAWSLGQGPYEQYF. The rearrangement links TRBV30 to TRBJ2-7, with 9 bases matching TRBD1. CDR1 and CDR2 from the germline V gene are GTSNPN and SVGIG (reference sequence). The J segment lost 2 bases and the V segment lost 2 bases, leaving 4 bases of the junction unmatched. The CDR3 is 14 amino acids.